The rows below give T cell receptor beta chains drawn from one sample of a study of T cell responses to AZD1222 COVID-19 vaccine. Clones were read by immunoSEQ multiplex PCR, and TCRdb kept only the in-frame ones, dropping some. The data show approximately 120,000 clones, more than 85% seen once. The input for sequencing was peripheral blood, taken on day 0 of AZD1222 vaccination. Every receptor here comes from an adult in good health. Both conserved end residues are part of each CDR3. The D gene is left open where the match is weak. Expanded clones are given a class, and other clones once, few, many or no size at all.

d_call	j_call	v_call	clone_size	cdr3_nt	cdr3_aa
TRBD1	TRBJ2-5	TRBV4-1	NA	TGCGCCAGCAGCGGGGAAGGGGGACAGGGGGAAGAGACCCAGTACTTC	CASSGEGGQGEETQYF
NA	TRBJ1-1	TRBV10-3	NA	TGTGCCATCAGTGAGTCACGAGGGAACACTGAAGCTTTCTTT	CAISESRGNTEAFF
TRBD1	TRBJ1-5	TRBV2	NA	TGTGCCAGCAGGGAATTGCCGGGACAGCCCAATCAGCCCCAGCATTTT	CASRELPGQPNQPQHF
NA	TRBJ2-5	TRBV5-5	NA	TGTGCCAGCAGCTTGAGCCCCGGGTGGCAAGAGACCCAGTACTTC	CASSLSPGWQETQYF
TRBD1	TRBJ1-4	TRBV7-9	NA	TGTGCCAGCAGCTTCACAGGGGGGCTTAATGAAAAACTGTTTTTT	CASSFTGGLNEKLFF
NA	TRBJ2-1	TRBV28	NA	TGTGCCAGCAGTTTAACGGTACGCAATGAGCAGTTCTTC	CASSLTVRNEQFF
NA	TRBJ1-2	TRBV7-9	few	TGTGCCTCGCACGAATACAGACGGGACTATGGCTACACCTTC	CASHEYRRDYGYTF
TRBD1	TRBJ1-2	TRBV2	NA	TGTGCCAGCAGACCGACAGGGCGGGATGGCTACACCTTC	CASRPTGRDGYTF
NA	TRBJ1-3	TRBV5-1	NA	TGCGCCAGCAGCTTGGGGCCAGGACTTACCTCTGGAAACACCATATATTTT	CASSLGPGLTSGNTIYF
NA	TRBJ1-2	TRBV29-1	NA	TGCAGCGTTGGGGGCCGGGTGACGAGGGGCTACACCTTC	CSVGGRVTRGYTF
TRBD1	TRBJ1-5	TRBV6-5	NA	TGTGCCAGCAGTCCGGGACAGGGGGCTTTTCAGCCCCAGCATTTT	CASSPGQGAFQPQHF
TRBD1	TRBJ1-4	TRBV6-1	NA	TGTGCCAGCAGTGAAGCCCGCGGACAGGGGAATGAAAAACTGTTTTTT	CASSEARGQGNEKLFF
TRBD2	TRBJ2-3	TRBV20-1	NA	TGCAGTGCTAGTAGACTAGCGGACACAGATACGCAGTATTTT	CSASRLADTDTQYF
NA	TRBJ1-3	TRBV29-1	NA	TGCAGCGCCAGGGGTTCTGGAAACACCATATATTTT	CSARGSGNTIYF
TRBD1	TRBJ1-5	TRBV5-1	NA	TGCGCCAGCAGCTCAGGGACAGGCCCCAATCAGCCCCAGCATTTT	CASSSGTGPNQPQHF
NA	TRBJ1-6	TRBV19	NA	TGTGCCAGTAGTATAACGGCTCTGGCTTCACCCCTCCACTTT	CASSITALASPLHF
NA	TRBJ1-1	TRBV21-1	NA	TGTGCCAGCAGCAAAAAAGACAGGTGGGTTGCTGAAGCTTTCTTT	CASSKKDRWVAEAFF
TRBD1	TRBJ1-5	TRBV19	NA	TGTGCCAGCTCGGACAGGGGGCGGGATCAGCCCCAGCATTTT	CASSDRGRDQPQHF
NA	TRBJ1-2	TRBV24-1	NA	TGTGCCACCAGTGACGGTGACTCCTATGGCTACACCTTC	CATSDGDSYGYTF
NA	TRBJ1-3	TRBV4-1	NA	TGCGCCAGCAGCCAAGGACAGGCTTACGGAAACACCATATATTTT	CASSQGQAYGNTIYF
NA	TRBJ1-4	TRBV4-1	few	TGCGCCAGCAGCCTCCTCGTTACAGGGCCCTCAACAAATGAAAAACTGTTTTTT	CASSLLVTGPSTNEKLFF
TRBD1	TRBJ2-2	TRBV15	NA	TGTGCCACCAGCAGACGACAGGGGGCTAGCACCGGGGAGCTGTTTTTT	CATSRRQGASTGELFF
NA	TRBJ2-3	TRBV2	NA	TGTGCCAGCAGCAAGGCGTGGGCTAGCACAGATACGCAGTATTTT	CASSKAWASTDTQYF
NA	TRBJ1-2	TRBV7-9	NA	TGTGCCAGCAGCCTGACCGGGAACGGCTACACCTTC	CASSLTGNGYTF
TRBD1	TRBJ1-2	TRBV6-5	NA	TGTGCCAGCAGTTGGGACAGGCTCCCCTATGGCTACACCTTC	CASSWDRLPYGYTF
TRBD1	TRBJ1-1	TRBV6-5	once	TGTGCCAGCAGTTTCGGACAGGGGCCAGCTTTCTTT	CASSFGQGPAFF
NA	TRBJ1-1	TRBV5-8	NA	TGTGCCAGCAGCTTTAGGTTTTACACTGAAGCTTTCTTT	CASSFRFYTEAFF
NA	TRBJ1-1	TRBV19	NA	TGTGCCAGTAGTACCGCTCACCACCGACAGTCCCGAACCACTGAAGCTTTCTTT	CASSTAHHRQSRTTEAFF
NA	TRBJ1-5	TRBV5-1	NA	TGCGCCAGCAGCTTGGCCCCAGGCGGTCAGCCCCAGCATTTT	CASSLAPGGQPQHF
NA	TRBJ1-2	TRBV27	NA	TGTGCCAGCAGTTTATTAGCCCGAGGCTATGGCTACACCTTC	CASSLLARGYGYTF
NA	TRBJ2-5	TRBV21-1	NA	TGTGCCAGCAGCCCCTGGAGGGGGGGAGACCAAGAGACCCAGTACTTC	CASSPWRGGDQETQYF
TRBD1	TRBJ1-3	TRBV6-5	NA	TGTGCCAGCATCCGCCGGGACAGGGGTTACACCATATATTTT	CASIRRDRGYTIYF
NA	TRBJ1-1	TRBV9	NA	TGTGCCAGCAGCGTAGAGGGGGGTAAGACAATGAACACTGAAGCTTTCTTT	CASSVEGGKTMNTEAFF